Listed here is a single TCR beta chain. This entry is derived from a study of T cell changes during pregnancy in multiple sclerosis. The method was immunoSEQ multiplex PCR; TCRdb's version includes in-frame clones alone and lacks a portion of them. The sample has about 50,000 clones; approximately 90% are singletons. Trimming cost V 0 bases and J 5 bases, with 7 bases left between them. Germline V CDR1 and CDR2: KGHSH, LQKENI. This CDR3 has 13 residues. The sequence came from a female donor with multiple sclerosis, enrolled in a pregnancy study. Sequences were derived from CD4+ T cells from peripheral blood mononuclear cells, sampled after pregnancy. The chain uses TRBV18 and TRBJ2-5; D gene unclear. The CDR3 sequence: CASSPPGAETQYF. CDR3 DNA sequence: TGTGCCAGCTCACCACCGGGCGCGGAGACCCAGTACTTC.